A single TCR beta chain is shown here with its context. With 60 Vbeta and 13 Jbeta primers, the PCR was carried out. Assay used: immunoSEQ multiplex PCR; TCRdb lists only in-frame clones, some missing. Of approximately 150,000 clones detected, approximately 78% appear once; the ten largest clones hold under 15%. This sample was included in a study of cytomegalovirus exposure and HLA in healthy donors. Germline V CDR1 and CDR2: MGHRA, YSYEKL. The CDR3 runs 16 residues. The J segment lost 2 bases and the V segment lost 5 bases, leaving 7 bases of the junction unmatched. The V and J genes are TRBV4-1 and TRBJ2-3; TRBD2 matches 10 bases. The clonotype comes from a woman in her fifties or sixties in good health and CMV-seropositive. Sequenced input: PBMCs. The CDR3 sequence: CASSYKAGGDTDTQYF. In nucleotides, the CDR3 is TGCGCCAGCAGCTACAAAGCGGGGGGGGACACAGATACGCAGTATTTT.